This is a list of T cell receptor beta chains from one sample in a study of CD4 T cells in lung cancer. Generated by immunoSEQ multiplex PCR, the TCRdb table keeps only in-frame clones and is missing some. Found here are about 10,000 clones, over 50% of them singletons; the top ten hold 15%. Sequencing input: normal lung tissue taken away from the tumor. The receptors originated from a man between 60 and 75 years old with non-small cell lung cancer. The CDR3 runs from the conserved cysteine through the conserved F or W. A D gene is named only where the DNA matches it firmly. Rows may omit the clone size; those that give it use once, few, many or a size class.

clone_size d_call j_call v_call cdr3_nt cdr3_aa
few TRBD1 TRBJ1-5 TRBV19 TGTGCCAGCGCCCAGAGGGACAGGGGTGGAGGGAATCAGCCCCAGCATTTT CASAQRDRGGGNQPQHF
NA TRBD1 TRBJ1-1 TRBV5-1 TGCGCCAGCAGCTTGGCGGCAGGGGGGATGAACACTGAAGCTTTCTTT CASSLAAGGMNTEAFF
NA NA TRBJ1-4 TRBV6-1 TGTGCCAGCAGTGAAATCTGGCAGAATGAAAAACTGTTTTTT CASSEIWQNEKLFF
few TRBD2 TRBJ2-6 TRBV11-3 TGTGCCAGCAGCCAGGGAGGGTTTGTCTCTGGGGCCAACGTCCTGACTTTC CASSQGGFVSGANVLTF
NA NA TRBJ1-1 TRBV6-1 TGTGCCAGCACCTTACGGTGGACTGAAGCTTTCTTT CASTLRWTEAFF
NA NA TRBJ1-4 TRBV7-9 TGTGCCAGCAGCTTGGACAGAAGAAATGAAAAACTGTTTTTT CASSLDRRNEKLFF
NA TRBD2 TRBJ2-1 TRBV19 TGTGCCAGTAGTATACAGCGGGAGGGCCGATATGAGCAGTTCTTC CASSIQREGRYEQFF
NA TRBD1 TRBJ1-2 TRBV5-8 TGTGCCAGCAGCCCACAGGGGGGGTTCTATGGCTACACCTTC CASSPQGGFYGYTF
NA NA TRBJ2-3 TRBV6-6 TGTGCCAGCAGCCCGGGACAAAACCCTAGCACAGATACGCAGTATTTT CASSPGQNPSTDTQYF
NA NA TRBJ2-7 TRBV6-1 TGTGCCAGTTGTACAGGGTCCGAGCAGTACTTC CASCTGSEQYF
medium-sized TRBD1 TRBJ2-6 TRBV5-1 TGCGCCAGCAGCCCAGGGGGCGCACAAGGGGCCAACGTCCTGACTTTC CASSPGGAQGANVLTF
NA NA TRBJ2-3 TRBV28 TGTGCCAGCAGTTCCCGGGGAGCCAGCACAGATACGCAGTATTTT CASSSRGASTDTQYF
NA TRBD1 TRBJ1-2 TRBV28 TGTGCCAGCAGTTTGGGGACAGGGGGCCCGGGGGGCTACACCTTC CASSLGTGGPGGYTF
NA TRBD2 TRBJ2-5 TRBV6-5 TGTGCCAGCAGCCCCGGGGGGGTTGGGCAAGAGACCCAGTACTTC CASSPGGVGQETQYF
few NA TRBJ1-2 TRBV5-6 TGTGCCAGCAGCTTGACAGGGCTGGATGGCTACACCTTC CASSLTGLDGYTF
NA NA TRBJ2-3 TRBV25-1 TGTGCCAGCAGTGAGGGGGGAATGACAGATACGCAGTATTTT CASSEGGMTDTQYF
NA NA TRBJ1-5 TRBV7-2 TGTGCCAGCAGCTCTTATCAGCCCCAGCATTTT CASSSYQPQHF
NA NA TRBJ2-5 TRBV5-6 TGTGCCAGCAGCCCCCGTCTCGAGGAAATTACTATGCCTCAAGAGACCCAGTACTTC CASSPRLEEITMPQETQYF
NA NA TRBJ1-5 TRBV21-1 TGTGCCAGCCATACCGGGACTGATAGCAATCAGCCCCAGCATTTT CASHTGTDSNQPQHF
NA TRBD1 TRBJ2-3 TRBV11-3 TGTGCCAGCAGCTCCGGACAGGGGAAGGGCACAGATACGCAGTATTTT CASSSGQGKGTDTQYF
NA TRBD2 TRBJ2-7 TRBV5-1 TGCGCCAGCAGCTTGGCCGGGACTAGCGGGTATTACTACGAGCAGTACTTC CASSLAGTSGYYYEQYF
NA NA TRBJ1-1 TRBV5-4 TGTGCCAGCAGCCAAGACGCAGGGAAGGAAGCTTTCTTT CASSQDAGKEAFF
NA TRBD1 TRBJ1-2 TRBV11-2 TGTGCCAGCAGCGATGGGACAGGGCATAACTATGGCTACACCTTC CASSDGTGHNYGYTF
NA TRBD1 TRBJ2-1 TRBV4-1 TGCGCCAGCAGCCAAGCCCTCGCGGGACAGGGGAACAATGAGCAGTTCTTC CASSQALAGQGNNEQFF
NA NA TRBJ2-1 TRBV7-3 TGTGCCAGCAGCTTAGCGCTCACTAGCAATGAGCAGTTCTTC CASSLALTSNEQFF
NA NA TRBJ2-2 TRBV11-1 TGTGCCAGCAGCTTAGTCGGCCCAGGTCTCGGGGAGCTGTTTTTT CASSLVGPGLGELFF
few NA TRBJ1-1 TRBV28 TGTGCCAGCAGGGGTCAGGGAATCGTCACTGAAGCTTTCTTT CASRGQGIVTEAFF
NA NA TRBJ2-5 TRBV7-9 TGTGCCAGCAGCTCCGGGACACCCCTCAAGCGGACCCAGTACTTC CASSSGTPLKRTQYF
few NA TRBJ2-5 TRBV7-3 TGTGCCAGCAGCTTAGAGGTTCAAGAGACCCAGTACTTC CASSLEVQETQYF
NA NA TRBJ2-2 TRBV4-1 TGCGCCAGCAGCCACGGCGGTCTTGGCCTTCAGGACTACACCGGGGAGCTGTTTTTT CASSHGGLGLQDYTGELFF
NA NA TRBJ2-1 TRBV14 TGTGCCAGCAGCTTCCGCCGGGTGAGCTCCTACAATGAGCAGTTCTTC CASSFRRVSSYNEQFF
NA NA TRBJ1-1 TRBV2 TGTGCCAGCACCCCGGGACACCCCTTTACTGAAGCTTTCTTT CASTPGHPFTEAFF
NA TRBD1 TRBJ1-2 TRBV6-1 TGTGCCAGCAGCCGGGACAGTGTCTATGGCTACACCTTC CASSRDSVYGYTF
NA NA TRBJ1-5 TRBV6-5 TGTGCCAGCAGTTATACAGGGCATAGCAATCAGCCCCAGCATTTT CASSYTGHSNQPQHF
few TRBD2 TRBJ2-2 TRBV10-3 TGTGCCATCAAGGGCGGGAGTGTAGGGACCGGGGAGCTGTTTTTT CAIKGGSVGTGELFF
NA NA TRBJ2-1 TRBV5-8 TGTGCCAGCGGCGGAAGACTCGCTGGGGGGAATGAGCAGTTCTTC CASGGRLAGGNEQFF
NA NA TRBJ2-1 TRBV5-1 TGCGCCAGCAGCTTGGGTGGGACTTGGAATGAGCAGTTCTTC CASSLGGTWNEQFF
NA TRBD2 TRBJ2-7 TRBV6-4 TGTGCCAGCAGTTATAGCGGGAGGGCCTTCGAGCAGTACTTC CASSYSGRAFEQYF
NA NA TRBJ2-5 TRBV28 TGTGCCAGCAGGCCCCCCATGGGATACCAGAGTGGAGGGACCCAGTACTTC CASRPPMGYQSGGTQYF
few NA TRBJ2-1 TRBV6-1 TGTGCCAGCACCGGAGGGTATGAGCAGTTCTTC CASTGGYEQFF
medium-sized TRBD1 TRBJ2-3 TRBV5-1 TGCGCCAGCAGCTTGGCCAGAGACAGGGTAGGCGATACGCAGTATTTT CASSLARDRVGDTQYF
NA NA TRBJ2-5 TRBV7-6 TGTGCCAGCAGCTTACTCGCCAGGGAGACCCAGTACTTC CASSLLARETQYF
NA NA TRBJ2-6 TRBV25-1 TGTGCCAGCAGTTCGGCAGGGCAGTTGGGGGCCAACGTCCTGACTTTC CASSSAGQLGANVLTF
NA TRBD2 TRBJ2-1 TRBV5-6 TGTGCCAGCAGCTTCGACCAGCGGGAGGGCGGGAGAGGTTACAATGAGCAGTTCTTC CASSFDQREGGRGYNEQFF
NA NA TRBJ1-3 TRBV7-9 TGTGCCAGCAGGGACGGATCAGGGTCCGGAAACACCATATATTTT CASRDGSGSGNTIYF